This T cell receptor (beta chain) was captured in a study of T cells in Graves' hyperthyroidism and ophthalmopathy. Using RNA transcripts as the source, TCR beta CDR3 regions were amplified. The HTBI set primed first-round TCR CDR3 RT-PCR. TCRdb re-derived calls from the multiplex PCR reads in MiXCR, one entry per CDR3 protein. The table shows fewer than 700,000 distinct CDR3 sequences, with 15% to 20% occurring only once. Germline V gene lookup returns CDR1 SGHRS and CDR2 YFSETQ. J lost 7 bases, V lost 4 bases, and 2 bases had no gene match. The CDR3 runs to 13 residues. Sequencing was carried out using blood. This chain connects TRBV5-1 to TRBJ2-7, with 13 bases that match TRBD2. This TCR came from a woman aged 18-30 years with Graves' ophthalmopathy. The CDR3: CASSTGLAGEQYF. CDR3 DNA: TGCGCCAGCAGCACGGGACTAGCGGGAGAGCAGTACTTC.